A selection of T cell receptor beta chains follows, all from one sample in a study of blood T cell repertoires in COVID-19. Using immunoSEQ multiplex PCR, the repertoire was profiled, and TCRdb retains in-frame clones only, with some absent. Among about 100,000 clones listed, about 90% were seen once. Sample: peripheral blood. The source of these receptors is a human donor in a cohort sampled during active COVID-19. Both conserved end residues are part of each CDR3. The D gene is left open where the match is weak. Size tells how often a clone was seen (once, few, many) or the class of an expanded clone, and some rows leave it out.

v_gene,abundance,d_gene,j_gene,CDR3aa
TRBV24-1,.,TRBD1,TRBJ2-3,CATSEDRGADTQYF
TRBV7-9,.,TRBD1,TRBJ1-1,CASSSVPGQGNTEAFF
TRBV29-1,.,.,TRBJ2-1,CSTGQHGGEQFF
TRBV18,.,.,TRBJ1-3,CASSEGFGNTIYF
TRBV10-2,.,TRBD1,TRBJ2-2,CASGYRGRSTGELFF
TRBV28,.,.,TRBJ2-2,CASHPPPRPGELFF
TRBV7-9,once,TRBD1,TRBJ2-2,CASSLPQTGGSHGTGELFF
TRBV29-1,.,TRBD1,TRBJ2-1,CSVEGQGANEQFF
TRBV11-1,.,TRBD2,TRBJ2-2,CASRGEGNTGELFF
TRBV28,.,TRBD1,TRBJ2-7,CASRVTTGGGYEQYF
TRBV6-4,.,.,TRBJ2-1,CASSDGGAQNEQFF